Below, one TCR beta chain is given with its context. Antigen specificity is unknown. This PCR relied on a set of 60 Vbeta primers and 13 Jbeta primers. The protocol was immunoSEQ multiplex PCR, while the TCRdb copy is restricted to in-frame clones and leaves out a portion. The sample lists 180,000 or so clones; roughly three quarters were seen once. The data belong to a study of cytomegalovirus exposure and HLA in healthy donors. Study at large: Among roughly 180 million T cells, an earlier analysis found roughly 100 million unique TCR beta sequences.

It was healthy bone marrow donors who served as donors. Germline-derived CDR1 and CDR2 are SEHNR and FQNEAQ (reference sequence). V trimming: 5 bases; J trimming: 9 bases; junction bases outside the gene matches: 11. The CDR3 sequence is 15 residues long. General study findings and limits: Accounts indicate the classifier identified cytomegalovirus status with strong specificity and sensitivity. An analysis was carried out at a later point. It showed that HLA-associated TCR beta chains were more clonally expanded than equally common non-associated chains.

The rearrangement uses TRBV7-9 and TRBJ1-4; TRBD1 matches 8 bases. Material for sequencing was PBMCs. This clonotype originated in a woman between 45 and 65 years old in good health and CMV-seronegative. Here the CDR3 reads CASSTATGVPQKLFF. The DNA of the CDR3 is TGTGCCAGCAGCACCGCGACAGGGGTCCCTCAAAAACTGTTTTTT.